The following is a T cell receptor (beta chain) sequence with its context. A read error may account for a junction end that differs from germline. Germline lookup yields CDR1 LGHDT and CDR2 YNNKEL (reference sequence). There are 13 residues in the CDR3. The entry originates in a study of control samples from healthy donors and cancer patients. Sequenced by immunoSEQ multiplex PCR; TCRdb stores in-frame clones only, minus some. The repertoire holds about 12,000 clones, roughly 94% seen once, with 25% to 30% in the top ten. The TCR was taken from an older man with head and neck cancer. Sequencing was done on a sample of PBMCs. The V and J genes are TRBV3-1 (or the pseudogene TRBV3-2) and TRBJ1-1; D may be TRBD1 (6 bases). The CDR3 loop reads CASRQGSNTEAFF. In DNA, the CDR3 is TGTGCCAGCCGCCAGGGGTCGAACACTGAAGCTTTCTTT.